Listed here are 17 T cell receptor beta chains from one sample, sequenced in a study of cytomegalovirus exposure and HLA in healthy donors. Produced via immunoSEQ multiplex PCR; TCRdb's table is partial and in-frame only. This table holds tens of thousands of clones, more than 85% found once. The sequenced material came from PBMCs. The source is a man younger than 30 in good health and CMV-seronegative.

This chain connects TRBV2 to TRBJ2-7; 12 bases fit TRBD1. The CDR3 has 14 amino acids. From germline, CDR1 is SNHLY and CDR2 FYNNEI. After removal of 6 bases from V and 11 bases from J, the junction contained 11 bases not matched to a gene. The chain's CDR3 is CASRGPGTGGDEYF. CDR3 sequence (DNA): TGTGCCAGCAGAGGTCCCGGGACAGGGGGCGACGAGTACTTC.

In its sample, this clone was seen once. V is TRBV30 and J is TRBJ1-2; the match to TRBD1 covers 7 bases. Germline V gene lookup returns CDR1 GTSNPN and CDR2 SVGIG (reference sequence). The CDR3 runs 14 residues. CDR3 DNA: TGTGCTGAAAGGGGGACAGATTATTTCTATGGCTACACCTTC. Translation gives CAERGTDYFYGYTF.

This chain joins TRBV19 and TRBJ1-2; D gene uncertain. Trimming cost V 3 bases and J 2 bases, with 10 bases left between them. The germline V gene has CDR1 LNHDA and CDR2 SQIVND (reference sequence). The CDR3 is 14 residues long. CDR3 loop: CASSIDGLNYGYTF. The CDR3 DNA follows: TGTGCCAGTAGTATTGATGGCCTCAACTATGGCTACACCTTC.

The gene calls are TRBV4-1 and TRBJ2-7; the match to TRBD2 covers 10 bases. The J segment lost 1 base and the V segment lost 5 bases, leaving 8 bases of the junction unmatched. This CDR3 has 16 amino acids. CDR1 and CDR2 from the germline V gene are MGHRA and YSYEKL. The CDR3 coding sequence is TGCGCCAGCAGCGTCGGTCTAGCGGGAGTTTCCTACGAGCAGTACTTC. Protein: CASSVGLAGVSYEQYF.

This clone was recorded once. The CDR3 region is CASSQVVLTPAGYTF. CDR3 in DNA: TGCGCCAGCAGCCAAGTGGTCCTCACACCCGCCGGCTACACCTTC. The chain has TRBV4-1 and TRBJ1-2; D unresolved. The CDR3 consists of 15 residues. The V and J ends lost 1 base and 8 bases respectively, with 17 bases between them. Germline loops: CDR1 MGHRA, CDR2 YSYEKL.

The rearrangement joins TRBV6-5 to TRBJ2-3; 9 nucleotides align to TRBD2. CDR1 and CDR2 from the germline V gene are MNHEY and SVGAGI. This CDR3 has 15 residues. The V segment lost 5 bases and the J segment 2 bases; nucleotides outside the gene matches: 5. CDR3: CASSHRLAATDTQYF. The DNA for the CDR3 is TGTGCCAGCAGTCACAGACTAGCGGCCACAGATACGCAGTATTTT.

This chain links TRBV7-9 with TRBJ1-1; 9 bases line up with TRBD1. V lost 5 bases, J lost 1 base, and 5 bases stayed unmatched. The CDR3 is 15 residues long. In germline, CDR1 is SEHNR, CDR2 FQNEAQ (reference sequence). Here the CDR3 reads CASSIKDRGNTEAFF. CDR3 DNA: TGTGCCAGCAGCATAAAGGACAGGGGGAACACTGAAGCTTTCTTT.

The chain carries TRBV19 and TRBJ1-1; the match to TRBD1 covers 9 bases. This CDR3 spans 13 amino acids. V dropped 9 bases and J dropped 5; count of bases not matched to a gene: 7. Germline values: CDR1 LNHDA, CDR2 SQIVND (reference sequence). The CDR3 region has the DNA TGTGCCAGCAAGGGACAGGGATCAACTGAAGCTTTCTTT. It translates to CASKGQGSTEAFF.

The chain has TRBV6-4 and TRBJ2-3; the D gene is possibly TRBD1 (7 bases). The germline CDR1 and CDR2 sequences are MRHNA and SNTAGT. CDR3 length equals 16 residues. V lost 2 bases to trimming and J lost 5 bases, with 17 bases between them. The CDR3 DNA follows: TGTGCCAGCAGTGACGGAGCGCAGGGGGGAGGAGATACGCAGTATTTT. Its protein product is CASSDGAQGGGDTQYF.

The chain joins TRBV7-2 to TRBJ2-7; 9 nucleotides agree with TRBD2. The V gene end was trimmed by 5 bases and the J gene end by 1 base; junction bases not matched to a gene: 12. The CDR3 runs 17 residues. CDR1 is SGHTA, CDR2 FQGNSA, per germline. CDR3 nucleotides: TGTGCCAGCAGCCCCCCGGAGGGTAGCGGGAGTTCCTACGAGCAGTACTTC. Translated, it gives CASSPPEGSGSSYEQYF.

The V call is TRBV13, the J call TRBJ1-5, with 8 bases lining up with TRBD1. The V segment lost 2 bases and the J segment 4 bases; nucleotides outside the gene matches: 7. CDR1 is PRHDT, CDR2 FYEKMQ, per germline (reference sequence). This CDR3 has 16 residues. This CDR3 is CASSLRPGGRNQPQHF. CDR3 DNA sequence: TGTGCCAGCAGCTTAAGGCCAGGGGGCCGAAATCAGCCCCAGCATTTT.

The chain recombines TRBV5-4 with TRBJ1-1; tentatively, D is TRBD1 (5 bases). The CDR3 totals 11 residues. Germline CDR1 and CDR2: SGHNT and YYREEE (reference sequence). V lost 6 bases and J 8 bases, leaving 11 bases between the germline ends. The CDR3 protein is CASIGEVEAFF. The DNA of the CDR3 is TGTGCCAGCATAGGGGAAGTCGAAGCTTTCTTT.

The chain uses TRBV6-4 and TRBJ2-2; possible D gene TRBD1, 5 bases. Trimming removed 8 bases at V and 4 bases at J, with 14 bases between. Germline loops: CDR1 MRHNA, CDR2 SNTAGT. The CDR3 has 14 residues. The CDR3 nucleotides read TGTGCCAGCCAGACAGATTTCGGCACCGGGGAGCTGTTTTTT. This encodes CASQTDFGTGELFF.

As to this clone: Germline and junction disagree at one end, which may indicate a read error. The rearrangement joins TRBV6-1 to TRBJ2-7, with 10 positions matching TRBD1. Germline V gene sequence: CDR1 MNHNS, CDR2 SASEGT. The CDR3 consists of 15 residues. CDR3 protein: CASNEGDRGFYEQYF. CDR3 sequence (DNA): TGTGCCAGCAATGAAGGGGACAGGGGTTTCTACGAGCAGTACTTC.

This clone has just a few counts. The CDR3 is CASSAVWAGKGYTF. CDR3 bases: TGTGCCAGCAGTGCCGTCTGGGCAGGGAAGGGCTACACCTTC. The J gene is TRBJ1-2, the V gene TRBV27; TRBD1 is a possible D gene (5 bases). The CDR3 sequence is 14 residues long. The germline CDR1 and CDR2 sequences are MNHEY and SMNVEV (reference sequence). V was cut by 5 bases and J by 8 bases, with 18 bases left in between.

CDR3 sequence reads: CAITSGTGADTQYF. The CDR3 DNA reads as TGTGCCATCACCTCCGGGACAGGAGCAGATACGCAGTATTTT. This chain connects TRBV10-3 to TRBJ2-3; 8 bases align to TRBD1. The V gene end was trimmed by 7 bases and the J gene end by 4 bases; junction bases not matched to a gene: 7. The CDR3 totals 14 residues. CDR1 is ENHRY, CDR2 SYGVKD, per germline.

This chain joins TRBV2 and TRBJ1-2; D not certain. Trimming pared 3 bases from V and 3 bases from J, leaving 17 bases between. Germline assignment: CDR1 SNHLY and CDR2 FYNNEI. The CDR3 is 16 amino acids. The CDR3 DNA is TGTGCCAGCAGTGAGTGGTCAGACAATATGTACTATGGCTACACCTTC. The encoded protein is CASSEWSDNMYYGYTF.